The 7 T cell receptor beta chains in this list originate from one sample, sequenced in a study of shared clonotypes between healthy human individuals. The assay was immunoSEQ multiplex PCR, and TCRdb's table has in-frame clones only and misses some. The data contain more than 400,000 clones, 70% to 80% of them singletons. Sequenced sample: PBMCs. These receptors came from a woman aged 40 to 50 in good health. Some clones in this sample may be carry-over from other donors' samples.

The DNA of the CDR3 is TGCGCCAGCAGCCAAGCGCCGGGGTCAGACTATGGCTACACCTTC. Amino acid sequence: CASSQAPGSDYGYTF. The rearrangement links TRBV4-1 to TRBJ1-2; D remains ambiguous. Looked up from germline, CDR1 is MGHRA and CDR2 is YSYEKL. The CDR3 is 15 residues long. V shed 1 base and J shed 3 bases, with 12 bases lying between them.

The V and J genes are TRBV7-9 and TRBJ1-3, with D unresolved. The CDR3 loop spans 14 amino acids. Germline assignment: CDR1 SEHNR and CDR2 FQNEAQ (reference sequence). The ends were cut back, 3 bases at V and 0 bases at J, with 6 bases in the middle. CDR3 nucleotides: TGTGCCAGCAGCTTTACCAGCTCTGGAAACACCATATATTTT. As protein: CASSFTSSGNTIYF.

The chain couples TRBV4-1 to TRBJ1-5; D is possibly TRBD1 (5 bases). V was trimmed by 2 bases and J by 1 base, leaving 15 bases between them. This CDR3 region has 17 residues. From germline, CDR1 is MGHRA and CDR2 YSYEKL. The CDR3 loop is CASSQNVRQLSNQPQHF. CDR3 DNA: TGCGCCAGCAGCCAAAACGTCCGACAGTTAAGCAATCAGCCCCAGCATTTT.

This clone was seen a single time. DNA for the CDR3: TGCGCCAGCAGCAAGACCGGGCGGCTCGGCACAGATACGCAGTATTTT. Its protein is CASSKTGRLGTDTQYF. The V gene is TRBV4-1, the J gene TRBJ2-3; no definite D call. The germline gives CDR1 MGHRA, CDR2 YSYEKL. V was cut by 5 bases and J by 1 base, with 16 bases left in between. This CDR3 region has 16 residues.

Only one count was recorded for this clone. The chain joins TRBV28 to TRBJ1-3; the D is unclear. This CDR3 spans 14 amino acids. The ends were cut back, 4 bases at V and 4 bases at J, with 11 bases in the middle. Germline CDR1 and CDR2: MDHEN and SYDVKM. CDR3 in amino acids: CASSWEEAGNTIYF. CDR3 nucleotides: TGTGCCAGCAGTTGGGAAGAGGCGGGAAACACCATATATTTT.

The rearrangement joins TRBV5-4 to TRBJ2-1; possibly TRBD1 or TRBD2 for D (5 bases each). This CDR3 is 14 amino acids long. Trimming shortened V by 3 bases and J by 10 bases, and 17 bases separated the two germline ends. Germline lookup yields CDR1 SGHNT and CDR2 YYREEE (reference sequence). CDR3 residues: CASSWDPVRGEQFF. The CDR3, as DNA: TGTGCCAGCAGCTGGGACCCGGTACGGGGCGAGCAGTTCTTC.

The rearrangement uses TRBV27 and TRBJ2-1; TRBD2 is a possible D gene (6 bases). This CDR3 is 16 amino acids long. Deletions cut 4 bases from V and 5 bases from J, with 18 bases between. Germline V lookup: CDR1 MNHEY, CDR2 SMNVEV (reference sequence). The CDR3 loop is CASSSSHLGGNNEQFF. CDR3 coding DNA: TGTGCCAGCAGTTCCTCCCACCTGGGAGGAAACAATGAGCAGTTCTTC.